The TCR beta chain under discussion was sequenced for a study of cytomegalovirus exposure and HLA in healthy donors. Study findings and constraints: There were some public TCRs occurring in many donors, but most TCR sequences were rare.

Note on this clone: Its target is unknown.

The table came from immunoSEQ multiplex PCR; TCRdb's copy has only in-frame clones and leaves some out. The sample records 55,000 to 65,000 clones, more than 90% being singletons. Germline V gene data show CDR1 as SGHAT and CDR2 as FQNNGV. The CDR3 totals 14 residues. V was cut by 2 bases and J by 4 bases, with 12 bases left in between. Sequenced sample: PBMCs. This rearrangement joins TRBV11-2 to TRBJ2-7, with D tentatively TRBD2 (6 bases). The TCR was taken from a man younger than 30 in good health and CMV-seronegative. Here the CDR3 reads CASSLRDSIYEQYF. The CDR3 DNA reads TGTGCCAGCAGCTTAAGGGACTCTATATACGAGCAGTACTTC.